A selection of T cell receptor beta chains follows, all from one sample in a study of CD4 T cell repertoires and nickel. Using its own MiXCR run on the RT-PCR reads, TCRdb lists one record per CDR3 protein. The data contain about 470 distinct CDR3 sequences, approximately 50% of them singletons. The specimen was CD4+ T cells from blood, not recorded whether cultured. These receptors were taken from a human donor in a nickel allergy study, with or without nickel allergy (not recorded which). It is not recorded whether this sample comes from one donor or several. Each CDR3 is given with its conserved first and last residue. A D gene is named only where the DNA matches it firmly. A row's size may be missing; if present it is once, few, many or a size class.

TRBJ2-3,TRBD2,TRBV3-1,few,CASSHGGSDTQYF,TGTGCCAGCAGCCACGGCGGGAGTGATACGCAGTATTTT
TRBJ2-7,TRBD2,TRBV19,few,CASSGLAAYEQYF,TGTGCCAGTAGTGGACTAGCGGCCTACGAGCAGTACTTC
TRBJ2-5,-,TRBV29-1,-,CSVGAGETQYF,TGCAGCGTTGGGGCGGGAGAGACCCAGTACTTC
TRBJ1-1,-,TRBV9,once,CASSVGRHDEAFF,TGTGCCAGCAGCGTAGGGCGTCATGATGAAGCTTTCTTT
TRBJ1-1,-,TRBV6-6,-,CASSYFAPNTEAFF,TGTGCCAGCAGTTACTTCGCCCCGAACACTGAAGCTTTCTTT
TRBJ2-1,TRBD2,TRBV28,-,CASSPGRSSGSSYNEQFF,TGTGCCAGCAGTCCCGGAAGAAGTAGCGGGAGCTCCTACAATGAGCAGTTCTTC
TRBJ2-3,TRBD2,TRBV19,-,CASRQPGLAGDTDTQYF,TGTGCCAGTAGACAGCCGGGACTAGCGGGAGACACAGATACGCAGTATTTT
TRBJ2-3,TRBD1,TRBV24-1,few,CATSDGTVHTQYF,TGTGCCACCAGTGATGGGACAGTACATACGCAGTATTTT
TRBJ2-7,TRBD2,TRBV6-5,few,CASRLAAGWSEQYF,TGTGCCAGCCGACTAGCGGCAGGGTGGAGCGAGCAGTACTTC
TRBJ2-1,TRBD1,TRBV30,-,CAWTGGYNEQFF,TGTGCCTGGACAGGGGGTTACAATGAGCAGTTCTTC
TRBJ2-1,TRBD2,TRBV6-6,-,CASSYYGTSGDNEQFF,TGTGCCAGCAGTTATTACGGGACTAGCGGTGACAATGAGCAGTTCTTC
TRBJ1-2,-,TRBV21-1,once,CASSPEENYGYTF,TGTGCCAGCAGCCCTGAGGAAAACTATGGCTACACCTTC
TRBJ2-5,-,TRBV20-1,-,CSAQRPGLQETQYF,TGCAGTGCCCAGAGACCTGGGCTTCAAGAGACCCAGTACTTC
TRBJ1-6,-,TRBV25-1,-,CASSESRYNSPLHF,TGTGCCAGCAGTGAGTCACGATATAATTCACCCCTCCACTTT
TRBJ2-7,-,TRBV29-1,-,CSVRIGGAVYEQYF,TGCAGCGTCCGCATTGGGGGCGCAGTCTACGAGCAGTACTTC
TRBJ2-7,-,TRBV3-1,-,CASSSTYEQYF,TGTGCCAGCAGTTCCACTTACGAGCAGTACTTC
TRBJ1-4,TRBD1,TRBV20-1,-,CSARDATGDEKLFF,TGCAGTGCTAGAGATGCGACAGGGGATGAAAAACTGTTTTTT
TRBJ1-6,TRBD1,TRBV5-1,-,CASSVMPGTDNSPLHF,TGCGCCAGCAGCGTCATGCCCGGGACAGATAATTCGCCCCTCCACTTT
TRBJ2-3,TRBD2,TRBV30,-,CAWNELAGDADTQYF,TGTGCCTGGAACGAGCTAGCGGGAGATGCAGATACGCAGTATTTT
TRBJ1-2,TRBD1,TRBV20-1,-,CSARDGRGLGGYTF,TGCAGTGCTAGAGATGGGAGGGGGCTCGGGGGCTACACCTTC
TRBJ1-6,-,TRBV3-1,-,CASSPSGLQPLHF,TGTGCCAGCAGCCCTTCTGGGCTTCAACCCCTCCACTTT
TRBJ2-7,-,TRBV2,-,CASSVDRSSYEQYF,TGTGCCAGCAGTGTTGACAGGAGCTCCTACGAGCAGTACTTC
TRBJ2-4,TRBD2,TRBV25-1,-,CASMAGGENIQYF,TGTGCCAGCATGGCGGGGGGGGAAAACATTCAGTACTTC
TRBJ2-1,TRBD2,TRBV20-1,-,CSARVPAGANEQFF,TGCAGTGCTAGAGTACCAGCGGGAGCCAATGAGCAGTTCTTC
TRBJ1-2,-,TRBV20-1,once,CSASGTGGYGYTF,TGCAGTGCCTCCGGGACGGGGGGCTATGGCTACACCTTC
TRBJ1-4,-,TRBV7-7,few,CASSRQGGEKLFF,TGTGCTAGCAGTCGACAAGGAGGGGAAAAACTGTTTTTT
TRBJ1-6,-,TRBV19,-,CASSRGNNSPLHF,TGTGCCAGTAGTAGGGGGAATAATTCACCCCTCCACTTT
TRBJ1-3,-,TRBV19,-,CASAGHSASGNTIYF,TGTGCCAGCGCCGGACATTCTGCCTCTGGAAACACCATATATTTT
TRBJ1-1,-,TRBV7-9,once,CASRDQGRSTEAFF,TGTGCCAGCAGGGATCAGGGGAGGAGCACTGAAGCTTTCTTT
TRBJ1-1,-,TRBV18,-,CASSPPWGGAEAFF,TGTGCCAGCTCACCACCGTGGGGAGGCGCTGAAGCTTTCTTT
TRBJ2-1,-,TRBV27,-,CASTSQGYNEQFF,TGTGCCAGCACCTCCCAGGGCTACAATGAGCAGTTCTTC
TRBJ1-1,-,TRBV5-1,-,CASSLGMNTEAFF,TGCGCCAGCAGCTTGGGAATGAACACTGAAGCTTTCTTT
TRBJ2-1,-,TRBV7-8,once,CASSLNDEQFF,TGTGCCAGCAGCTTAAATGATGAGCAGTTCTTC
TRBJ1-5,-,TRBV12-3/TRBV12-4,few,CASSLGVNQPQHF,TGTGCCAGCAGTTTAGGCGTTAATCAGCCCCAGCATTTT
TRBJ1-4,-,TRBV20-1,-,CSAIEATNEKLFF,TGCAGTGCTATCGAAGCAACTAATGAAAAACTGTTTTTT
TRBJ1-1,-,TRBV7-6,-,CASSLAGGGTEAFF,TGTGCCAGCAGCTTAGCGGGCGGGGGGACTGAAGCTTTCTTT
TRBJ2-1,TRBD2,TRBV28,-,CASTLSGAPYNEQFF,TGTGCCAGCACCCTTAGCGGGGCGCCTTACAATGAGCAGTTCTTC
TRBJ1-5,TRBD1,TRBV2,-,CASSDGDRGSQPQHF,TGTGCCAGCAGTGACGGGGACAGGGGTTCTCAGCCCCAGCATTTT
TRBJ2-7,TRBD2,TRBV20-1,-,CSARGGLAPSSYEQYF,TGCAGTGCTAGAGGTGGACTAGCGCCTAGCTCCTACGAGCAGTACTTC
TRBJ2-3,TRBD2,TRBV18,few,CASSPPGLGADTQYF,TGTGCCAGCTCACCGCCGGGACTAGGAGCAGATACGCAGTATTTT
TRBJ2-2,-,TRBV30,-,CAWSVPAGELFF,TGTGCCTGGAGTGTACCGGCCGGGGAGCTGTTTTTT
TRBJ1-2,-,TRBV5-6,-,CASSHYRVEGYTF,TGTGCCAGCAGCCACTACAGGGTGGAAGGCTACACCTTC
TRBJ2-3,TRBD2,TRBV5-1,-,CASSLGGTRNTYTQYF,TGCGCCAGCAGCTTGGGAGGGACTAGAAACACATATACGCAGTATTTT
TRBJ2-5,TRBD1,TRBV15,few,CATTNWDSKTQYF,TGTGCCACTACAAACTGGGACAGCAAGACCCAGTACTTC